A selection of T cell receptor beta chains follows, all from one sample in a study of radiotherapy plus CTLA-4 blockade in lung cancer. Sequencing was performed with immunoSEQ multiplex PCR; in TCRdb, only in-frame clones are kept and a portion is missing. The data show 65,000 to 95,000 clones, more than 85% seen once. This specimen consisted of peripheral blood, obtained from a patient treated with radiotherapy plus ipilimumab. Receptor source: a human donor with non-small cell lung cancer who had stable disease on radiotherapy plus ipilimumab. Each CDR3 is given with its conserved first and last residue. The D gene is left open where the match is weak. Not every row has a clone size; where given, it reads once, few, many or a size class.

>TRBJ2-5|TRBV4-1|-|-
TGCGCCAGCAGCCAAGGAGGCCCACAAGAGACCCAGTACTTC
CASSQGGPQETQYF
>TRBJ1-1|TRBV9|-|-
TGTGCCAGCAGCCCCTCCAGACAGGCGAACACTGAAGCTTTCTTT
CASSPSRQANTEAFF
>TRBJ2-1|TRBV6-5|few|TRBD2
TGTGCCAGCAGTTACGGACTAGCGGGATTAGTGGAGCAGTTCTTC
CASSYGLAGLVEQFF
>TRBJ2-1|TRBV5-1|-|TRBD2
TGCGCCAGCAGCTTGGTGGCGGGAGTGGCCGATGAGCAGTTCTTC
CASSLVAGVADEQFF
>TRBJ2-7|TRBV5-1|once|-
TGCGCCAGCAGCTTGGTGGCCCTAGGCCACGAGCAGTACTTC
CASSLVALGHEQYF
>TRBJ2-5|TRBV7-2|-|TRBD1
TGTGCCAGCAGCCTCGACAGGGTAAAGACCCAGTACTTC
CASSLDRVKTQYF
>TRBJ2-7|TRBV19|-|-
TGTGCCAGTAGTCCCTTTGTCTCGGGCGAGCAGTACTTC
CASSPFVSGEQYF
>TRBJ2-7|TRBV6-5|-|TRBD1
TGTGCCAGCAGTTACGGCGGGACAGGGGCGCACGAGCAGTACTTC
CASSYGGTGAHEQYF
>TRBJ1-1|TRBV2|-|-
TGTGCCAGCAAAATTGGAGGAATCATGAACACTGAAGCTTTCTTT
CASKIGGIMNTEAFF
>TRBJ1-3|TRBV18|-|-
TGTGCCAGCTCAGAAAACACCATATATTTT
CASSENTIYF
>TRBJ2-1|TRBV7-2|-|TRBD1
TGTGCCAGCAGCCATATGGGACAGCTCTCGACCAGGGAGCAGTTCTTC
CASSHMGQLSTREQFF
>TRBJ2-1|TRBV5-1|-|-
TGCGCCAGCAGCCTCTGGGGCTACAATGAGCAGTTCTTC
CASSLWGYNEQFF
>TRBJ2-7|TRBV11-2|-|-
TGTGCCAGCAGCTTAACGGGGAACGAGCAGTACTTC
CASSLTGNEQYF
>TRBJ2-7|TRBV9|-|-
TGTGCCAGCAGCGTAGCCGGTACAGCCTCAACCTACGAGCAGTACTTC
CASSVAGTASTYEQYF
>TRBJ2-1|TRBV27|-|-
TGTGCCAGCAGCCGGATGGCCAGCGGGCCGGTAAGGCCCAGCTCCTACAATGAGCAGTTCTTC
CASSRMASGPVRPSSYNEQFF
>TRBJ2-7|TRBV6-4|-|-
TGTGCCATCGAGTGCTACGAGCAGTACTTC
CAIECYEQYF
>TRBJ2-7|TRBV18|-|TRBD1
TGTGCCAGCTCATCCGGGACAGGGAATAGCGAGCAGTACTTC
CASSSGTGNSEQYF
>TRBJ1-6|TRBV5-1|-|-
TGCGCCAGCAGCCCAAGTATAGGGGGTGTAGGCTATAATTCACCCCTCCACTTT
CASSPSIGGVGYNSPLHF
>TRBJ1-4|TRBV11-2|-|TRBD1
TGTGCCAGCAGCTTAGTGGGCAGGGGGTTTCTTAATGAAAAACTGTTTTTT
CASSLVGRGFLNEKLFF
>TRBJ2-2|TRBV30|-|-
TGTGCCTGGAGTGTGTTTGGACTGTCAGCGGCCGGGGAGCTGTTTTTT
CAWSVFGLSAAGELFF
>TRBJ2-7|TRBV9|once|TRBD2
TGTGCCAGCAGCTTCGGGGGGAGGGGCTCCTACGAGCAGTACTTC
CASSFGGRGSYEQYF
>TRBJ1-1|TRBV18|-|-
TGTGCCAGCTCACCCGAGAACGTCGAAGCTTTCTTT
CASSPENVEAFF
>TRBJ2-6|TRBV9|-|TRBD2
TGTGCCAGCAGCCCCGAGGGACTAGCGGGAGCGGTTGGGGCCAACGTCCTGACTTTC
CASSPEGLAGAVGANVLTF
>TRBJ2-7|TRBV5-1|-|-
TGCGCCAGCAGCTCCCGGGACGCCGCCTACGAGCAGTACTTC
CASSSRDAAYEQYF
>TRBJ2-1|TRBV11-2|few|-
TGTGCCAGCAGCCTACAAATTTCGGTCAATGAGCAGTTCTTC
CASSLQISVNEQFF
>TRBJ2-1|TRBV28|-|-
TGTGCCAGCAGCTCCGGGCACAACTCCTACAATGAGCAGTTCTTC
CASSSGHNSYNEQFF
>TRBJ2-7|TRBV18|-|TRBD1
TGTGCCAGCTCACAACCGGGACAGGGGGTATACGAGCAGTACTTC
CASSQPGQGVYEQYF